This T cell receptor (beta chain) was found in a study of blood T cell repertoires in COVID-19. Profiling relied on immunoSEQ multiplex PCR, and the TCRdb table lists in-frame clones only, not all of them. Among 500,000 to 600,000 clones, 70% to 90% were seen once, and the ten largest hold roughly 8%. CDR1 and CDR2 from the germline V gene are MNHEY and SVGAGI. The length of the CDR3 is 14 residues. The J segment lost 7 bases and the V segment lost 7 bases, leaving 9 bases of the junction unmatched. This receptor was identified in a woman aged 45 to 65 with COVID-19, enrolled during active disease. The V call is TRBV6-5, the J call TRBJ2-1; TRBD2 aligns across 8 bases. The sample consisted of peripheral blood. The CDR3: CASNPGGPRNEQFF. The CDR3 nucleotides read TGTGCCAGCAATCCGGGGGGGCCACGAAATGAGCAGTTCTTC.